The 12 T cell receptor beta chains below all came from one sample that was sequenced in a study of T cells in Graves' hyperthyroidism and ophthalmopathy. TCR beta CDR3 sequences were amplified from RNA transcripts. The HTBI primer set drove a first-round RT-PCR of the TCR CDR3. TCRdb reprocessed the multiplex PCR reads via MiXCR and lists one record per CDR3 protein. The data hold 600,000 to 750,000 distinct CDR3 sequences, with roughly a sixth observed a single time. The material sequenced was blood. These receptors were obtained from a man aged 50 to 59 with Graves' hyperthyroidism.

This clonotype came up many times. The V gene is TRBV7-2, the J gene TRBJ2-3; 9 bases agree with TRBD2. Trimming took 1 base from V and 7 from J; bases not matched to a gene: 12. The CDR3 covers 17 residues. The germline gives CDR1 SGHTA, CDR2 FQGNSA. The CDR3 loop reads CASSLVLLAGPMHTQYF. CDR3 nucleotides: TGTGCCAGCAGCTTAGTTTTGCTAGCGGGGCCAATGCATACGCAGTATTTT.

This clonotype was counted ten times or more. CDR3 coding DNA: TGTGCCTGGCGGGGACAGGGGGGCAATGAAAAACTGTTTTTT. As protein: CAWRGQGGNEKLFF. The chain combines TRBV30 with TRBJ1-4, with 11 bases matching TRBD1. J was trimmed by 5 bases and V by 5 bases; bases with no gene match: 4. Germline V CDR1 and CDR2: GTSNPN, SVGIG (reference sequence). The length of the CDR3 is 14 residues.

This clonotype was found a few times. The chain combines TRBV6-1 with TRBJ2-1, with TRBD2 matching over 10 bases. V shed 6 bases, J shed 4 bases, and the junction held 9 bases outside the gene matches. This CDR3 comprises 16 residues. CDR1 MNHNS and CDR2 SASEGT come from the germline V gene. CDR3 amino acids: CASSSGRALFYNEQFF. Here the CDR3 DNA reads TGTGCCAGCAGCAGCGGGAGGGCCCTTTTTTACAATGAGCAGTTCTTC.

The chain combines TRBV6-1 with TRBJ2-7; TRBD2 aligns across 8 bases. The CDR3 sequence is 15 residues long. CDR1 and CDR2 (germline): MNHNS, SASEGT. V dropped 0 bases and J dropped 12; count of bases not matched to a gene: 13. In nucleotides, the CDR3 is TGTGCCAGCAGTGAAGCTCCGGCTAGCGGGTACAAGCGGTACTTC. This encodes CASSEAPASGYKRYF.

The sample holds many counts of this clonotype. The chain recombines TRBV6-1 with TRBJ1-1, with 10 bases identical to TRBD1. The germline CDR1 and CDR2 sequences are MNHNS and SASEGT. V lost 3 bases and J lost 0; bases outside the gene matches: 7. This CDR3 region has 17 residues. CDR3 DNA sequence: TGTGCCAGCAGTGACCGGGACAGGGGAGTCCTGAACACTGAAGCTTTCTTT. Amino acids: CASSDRDRGVLNTEAFF.

This clonotype has at least ten counts. The chain links TRBV18 to TRBJ1-4; the D is unclear. This CDR3 has 13 residues. The ends were cut back, 3 bases at V and 8 bases at J, with 10 bases in the middle. Germline CDR1 reads KGHSH; CDR2 reads LQKENI. DNA of the CDR3: TGTGCCAGCTCACCGGGAACAGAGGAAAAACTGTTTTTT. It translates to CASSPGTEEKLFF.

The chain is built from TRBV9 and TRBJ2-5, with 7 bases that match TRBD1. The CDR3 loop spans 15 amino acids. The ends lost 3 bases at V and 4 bases at J; junction bases unmatched: 9. CDR1 and CDR2 (germline): SGDLS, YYNGEE. The CDR3 nucleotides read TGTGCCAGCAGCGAGACAGGGTCGATCCCAGAGACCCAGTACTTC. It codes for CASSETGSIPETQYF.

This clonotype was observed a few times. This CDR3 is CATRKSGIGPGELFF. The CDR3 nucleotides are TGTGCCACCAGGAAGAGCGGGATCGGGCCCGGGGAGCTGTTTTTT. The chain has TRBV24-1 and TRBJ2-2, with 7 bases fitting TRBD2. There are 15 residues in the CDR3. Germline V gives CDR1 KGHDR, CDR2 SFDVKD. The V and J ends lost 7 bases and 6 bases, in that order; junction bases with no gene match: 10.

This clonotype came up many times. The chain couples TRBV24-1 to TRBJ2-5; possibly TRBD1 or TRBD2 for D (5 bases each). CDR1 is KGHDR, CDR2 SFDVKD, per germline. The CDR3 covers 15 residues. V lost 12 bases, J lost 4 bases, and 23 bases lay in between. CDR3 DNA sequence: TGTGCCCCGAGCCGCCCAGGGAGTCCGGGAGAGACCCAGTACTTC. Its translation is CAPSRPGSPGETQYF.

This clonotype has at least ten counts. This chain uses TRBV29-1 with TRBJ2-7; 9 bases line up with TRBD1. This CDR3 contains 13 residues. Germline assignment: CDR1 SQVTM and CDR2 ANQGSEA. V shed 5 bases, J shed 5 bases, and the junction held 7 bases outside the gene matches. The CDR3 reads CSVLGTGFHEQYF. CDR3 bases: TGCAGCGTTCTTGGGACAGGGTTCCACGAGCAGTACTTC.

This clonotype was picked up many times. The V gene is TRBV28, the J gene TRBJ2-1; 9 positions match TRBD1. The CDR3 is made up of 15 amino acids. CDR1 and CDR2 from the germline V gene are MDHEN and SYDVKM. Trimming cost V 7 bases and J 8 bases; bases outside gene matches: 12. The CDR3 sequence: CASKAPGQGGDEQFF. The CDR3, as DNA: TGTGCCAGCAAAGCTCCGGGACAGGGAGGGGATGAGCAGTTCTTC.

In its sample, this clonotype was seen many times. This sequence joins TRBV5-1 and TRBJ2-4, with D perhaps given as TRBD1 or TRBD2 (5 bases each). Trimming removed 0 bases from V and 5 bases from J, with 12 bases in between. The CDR3 has 15 amino acids. Germline loops: CDR1 SGHRS, CDR2 YFSETQ. As DNA, the CDR3 is TGCGCCAGCAGCTTGGTAGGGGAGAGCGAAAACATTCAGTACTTC. Its protein product is CASSLVGESENIQYF.